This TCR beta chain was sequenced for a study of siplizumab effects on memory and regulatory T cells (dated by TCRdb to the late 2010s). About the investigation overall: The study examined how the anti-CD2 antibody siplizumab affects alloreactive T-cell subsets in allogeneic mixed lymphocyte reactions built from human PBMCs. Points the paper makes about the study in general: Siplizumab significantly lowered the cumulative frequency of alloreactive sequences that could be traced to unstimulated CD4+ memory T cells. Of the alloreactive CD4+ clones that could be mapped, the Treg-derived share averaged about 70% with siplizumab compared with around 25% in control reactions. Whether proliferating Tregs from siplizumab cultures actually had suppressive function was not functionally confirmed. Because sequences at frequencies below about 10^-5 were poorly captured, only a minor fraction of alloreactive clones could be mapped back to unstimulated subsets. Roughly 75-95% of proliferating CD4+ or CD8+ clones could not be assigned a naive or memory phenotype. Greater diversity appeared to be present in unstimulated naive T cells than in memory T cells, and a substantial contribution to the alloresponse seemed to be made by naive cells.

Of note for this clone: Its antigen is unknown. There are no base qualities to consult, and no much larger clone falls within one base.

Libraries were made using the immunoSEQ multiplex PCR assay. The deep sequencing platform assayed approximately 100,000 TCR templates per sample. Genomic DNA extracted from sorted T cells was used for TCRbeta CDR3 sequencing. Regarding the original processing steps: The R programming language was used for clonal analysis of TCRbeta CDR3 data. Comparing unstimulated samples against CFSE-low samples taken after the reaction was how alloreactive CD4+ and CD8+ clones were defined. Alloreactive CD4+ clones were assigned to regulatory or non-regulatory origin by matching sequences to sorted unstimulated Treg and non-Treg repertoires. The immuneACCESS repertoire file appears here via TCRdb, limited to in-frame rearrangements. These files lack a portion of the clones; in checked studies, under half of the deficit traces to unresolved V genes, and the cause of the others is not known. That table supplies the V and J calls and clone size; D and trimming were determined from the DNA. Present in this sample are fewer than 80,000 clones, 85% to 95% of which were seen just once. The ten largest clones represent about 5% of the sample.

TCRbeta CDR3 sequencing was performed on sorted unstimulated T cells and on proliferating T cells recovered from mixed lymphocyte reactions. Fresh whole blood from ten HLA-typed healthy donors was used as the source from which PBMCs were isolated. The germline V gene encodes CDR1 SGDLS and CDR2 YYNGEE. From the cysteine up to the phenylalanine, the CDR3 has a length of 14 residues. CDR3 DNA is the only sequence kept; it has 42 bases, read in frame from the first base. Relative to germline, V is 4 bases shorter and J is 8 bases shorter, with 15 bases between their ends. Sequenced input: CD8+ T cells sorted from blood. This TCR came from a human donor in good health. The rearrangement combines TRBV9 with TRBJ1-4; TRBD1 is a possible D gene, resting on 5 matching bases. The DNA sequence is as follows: TGTGCCAGCAGCACCGGGACGGAGGGGGAAAAACTGTTTTTT. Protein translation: CASSTGTEGEKLFF.